This TCR beta chain came from a study of blood T cell repertoires in COVID-19. Study overall: COVID-19 samples from acute and convalescent phases originated in the United States, Italy and Spain.

This CDR3 contains 14 residues. Looked up from germline, CDR1 is SGHKS and CDR2 is YYEKEE (reference sequence). V lost 7 bases to trimming and J lost 8 bases, with 19 bases between them. This table comes from immunoSEQ multiplex PCR, and its TCRdb copy is limited to in-frame clones, with some not included. In the table there are 110,000 to 150,000 clones, approximately 78% of which are singletons. Sequences were obtained from peripheral blood. The chain uses TRBV5-5 and TRBJ2-4, with D possibly matching TRBD1 (6 bases). The receptor was derived from a woman older than 75 with acute or convalescent COVID-19. The CDR3 reads CASGDRGSRDIQYF. The CDR3 DNA is TGTGCCAGCGGGGATAGGGGGTCAAGGGACATTCAGTACTTC.